The T cell receptor beta chain described here comes from a study of blood T cell repertoires in COVID-19. This CDR3 comprises 13 residues. The V and J ends lost 4 bases and 5 bases, in that order; junction bases with no gene match: 4. The germline gives CDR1 SGHRS, CDR2 YFSETQ. Profiled with immunoSEQ multiplex PCR; TCRdb holds only in-frame clones, not every one. The sample includes approximately 490,000 clones, roughly 87% seen only once; the top ten take 0.7%. The source material was PBMCs or T cells enriched from blood (not recorded which). The V gene is TRBV5-1, the J gene TRBJ1-1; 8 bases are a match to TRBD1. The TCR sequence derives from a young woman who had recovered from COVID-19. The CDR3 here is CASSLDRATEAFF. CDR3 in DNA: TGCGCCAGCAGCCTGGACAGGGCAACTGAAGCTTTCTTT.